The 14 T cell receptor beta chains in this list originate from one sample, sequenced in a study of metastatic and nonmetastatic thyroid tumors. TCRdb re-clonotyped the PCR reads through MiXCR. The sample contains roughly 25,000 clones, roughly an eighth of which appear only once. All patients were untreated before thyroid surgery. The sequencing sample was made of blood. These receptors were collected from a female donor with papillary thyroid cancer or a benign thyroid nodule (not recorded which). Some clones in this sample may be carry-over from other donors' samples.

This clone was seen a handful of times. The sample holds other DNA sequences that translate to the same CDR3. The rearrangement joins TRBV30 to TRBJ2-5; D might be TRBD1 (6 bases). This CDR3 spans 16 amino acids. Looked up from germline, CDR1 is GTSNPN and CDR2 is SVGIG (reference sequence). Trimming removed 2 bases from V and 3 bases from J, with 19 bases in between. DNA for the CDR3: TGTGCCTGGAGTCGCGACAGGTGGGCGACTAAAGAGACCCAGTACTTC. Protein product: CAWSRDRWATKETQYF. Drawing the rest from reference TRBV30 and TRBJ2-5, the complete variable domain is SQTIHQWPATLVQPVGSPLSLECTVEGTSNPNLYWYRQAAGRGLQLLFYSVGIGQISSEVPQNLSASRPQDRQFILSSKKLLLSDSGFYLCAWSRDRWATKETQYFGPGTRLLVL.

There are many counts of this clone. This sequence joins TRBV4-1 and TRBJ1-6; a possible D gene is TRBD1 (5 bases). Trimming pared 0 bases from V and 5 bases from J, leaving 8 bases between. CDR3 length: 15 amino acids. Germline V gene lookup returns CDR1 MGHRA and CDR2 YSYEKL. The CDR3 coding sequence is TGCGCCAGCAGCCAAGATCCAGGGAATAATTCACCCCTCCACTTT. It encodes CASSQDPGNNSPLHF.

At least ten counts were recorded for this clone. The J gene is TRBJ1-2, the V gene TRBV7-8, with D tentatively TRBD1 (6 bases). CDR3 length equals 15 residues. Trimming removed 5 bases from V and 3 bases from J, with 16 bases in between. In germline, CDR1 is SGHVS, CDR2 FQNEAQ. CDR3 sequence: CASSTDTGPHYGYTF. As DNA, the CDR3 is TGTGCCAGCAGCACCGACACAGGGCCCCACTATGGCTACACCTTC.

This clone is medium-sized (0.01 to 0.1%) within its sample. This chain connects TRBV28 to TRBJ2-7, with unresolved D. The germline V gene has CDR1 MDHEN and CDR2 SYDVKM. V was shortened by 4 bases and J by 3 bases, with 10 bases between the two germline ends. The CDR3 spans 13 residues. The CDR3 here is CASSSAHSYEQYF. The CDR3 coding sequence is TGTGCCAGCAGTTCGGCGCACAGCTACGAGCAGTACTTC.

This clone has at least ten counts. The V gene is TRBV27, the J gene TRBJ1-2, with a weak D call TRBD1 (5 bases). The length of the CDR3 is 13 residues. V lost 3 bases and J 5 bases, leaving 10 bases between the germline ends. Per germline, CDR1 MNHEY and CDR2 SMNVEV (reference sequence). In nucleotides, the CDR3 is TGTGCCAGCAGTTTGGGGCAGGGTTATGGCTACACCTTC. Amino acids: CASSLGQGYGYTF.

This chain connects TRBV2 to TRBJ2-7, with D perhaps assigned TRBD1 or TRBD2 (6 bases each). Trimming left V 6 bases short and J 10 bases short, with 22 bases between. Germline V gene lookup returns CDR1 SNHLY and CDR2 FYNNEI. There are 14 residues in the CDR3. The CDR3 DNA reads TGTGCCAGCAGGGGGGGAGCGGAGGGGGGCGATCAGTACTTC. As protein: CASRGGAEGGDQYF.

This clone appeared a few times. The rearrangement uses TRBV6-1 and TRBJ2-7, with a possible D match to TRBD1 (6 bases). Trimming removed 6 bases at V and 1 base at J, with 7 bases between. CDR1 is MNHNS and CDR2 is SASEGT in the germline V gene. CDR3 length: 12 amino acids. The CDR3 is CASSGQSYEQYF. In nucleotides, the CDR3 is TGTGCCAGCAGCGGACAGTCCTACGAGCAGTACTTC.

Within the sample, this clone is medium-sized. The chain is built from TRBV30 and TRBJ1-6; D remains unclear. With 2 bases removed from V and 5 bases from J, the gap between germline ends came to 7 bases. This CDR3 is 13 amino acids long. Germline-derived CDR1 and CDR2 are GTSNPN and SVGIG (reference sequence). CDR3 protein: CAWSRVNNSPLHF. DNA of the CDR3: TGTGCCTGGAGTAGGGTGAATAATTCACCCCTCCACTTT.

The sample holds many counts of this clone. CDR3 DNA sequence: TGCAGTTCTCAATCCGGGGCAGGGGTTACTGAAGCTTTCTTT. This encodes CSSQSGAGVTEAFF. This rearrangement joins TRBV20-1 to TRBJ1-1; perhaps TRBD1 as D (6 bases). Per the germline V gene, CDR1 is DFQATT and CDR2 is SNEGSKA (reference sequence). This CDR3 is 14 amino acids long. The V end lost 8 bases, the J end lost 5 bases, and 21 bases lay between the germline ends.

This clone was observed at least ten times. The V call is TRBV12-3 or TRBV12-4, the J call TRBJ2-3, with 10 bases aligning to TRBD2. V shed 2 bases, J shed 4 bases, and the junction held 6 bases outside the gene matches. CDR3 length: 16 residues. The CDR3 bases are TGTGCCAGCAGTTTAAGGCTAGCGGGAGTCTCAGATACGCAGTATTTT. This translates into CASSLRLAGVSDTQYF.

This clone was observed many times. The chain combines TRBV4-1 with TRBJ2-7, with 8 bases lining up with TRBD2. Losses at the gene ends were 3 bases for V and 2 bases for J; bases not matched to a gene: 9. The germline V gene encodes CDR1 MGHRA and CDR2 YSYEKL. This CDR3 is 16 amino acids long. CDR3 residues: CASSHRAGVGPYEQYF. CDR3 bases: TGCGCCAGCAGCCATAGAGCGGGAGTTGGCCCCTACGAGCAGTACTTC.

This clone was recorded at least ten times. This chain joins TRBV28 and TRBJ1-5; tentatively, D is TRBD1 (5 bases). V was trimmed by 8 bases and J by 3 bases, leaving 11 bases between them. CDR3 length: 13 residues. Germline loops: CDR1 MDHEN, CDR2 SYDVKM. Here the CDR3 reads CASGWDSNQPQHF. The CDR3 region has the DNA TGTGCCAGCGGTTGGGACTCCAATCAGCCCCAGCATTTT. Together with reference TRBV28 and TRBJ1-5, the CDR3 gives the full variable domain: DVKVTQSSRYLVKRTGEKVFLECVQDMDHENMFWYRQDPGLGLRLIYFSYDVKMKEKGDIPEGYSVSREKKERFSLILESASTNQTSMYLCASGWDSNQPQHFGDGTRLSIL.

This clone was counted at least ten times. Here the CDR3 reads CSASRGRTENYEQYF. The DNA for the CDR3 is TGCAGTGCTAGTCGCGGTCGGACGGAAAACTACGAGCAGTACTTC. The chain carries TRBV20-1 and TRBJ2-7; D gene uncertain. V was shortened by 3 bases and J by 3 bases, with 18 bases between the two germline ends. Looked up from germline, CDR1 is DFQATT and CDR2 is SNEGSKA (reference sequence). The CDR3 runs 15 residues.

This clone was detected many times. This chain links TRBV28 with TRBJ2-6; D remains ambiguous. Trimming took 3 bases from V and 4 from J, leaving 4 bases between them. The CDR3 consists of 13 residues. CDR1 MDHEN and CDR2 SYDVKM come from the germline V gene. The CDR3 sequence: CASSFRGANVLTF. CDR3 DNA: TGTGCCAGCAGTTTCCGGGGGGCCAACGTCCTGACTTTC. Full variable domain (missing parts from reference TRBV28 and TRBJ2-6): DVKVTQSSRYLVKRTGEKVFLECVQDMDHENMFWYRQDPGLGLRLIYFSYDVKMKEKGDIPEGYSVSREKKERFSLILESASTNQTSMYLCASSFRGANVLTFGAGSRLTVL.